This TCR beta chain was obtained from a study of CD8 T cells in ankylosing spondylitis. This clonotype was seen repeatedly, ten times or more. The antigen is undetermined. Each CDR3 protein gets one entry after TCRdb re-called the 5' RACE reads with MiXCR. The sample records about 130,000 distinct CDR3 sequences, about a tenth being singletons. Study-wide results and limits: Reports say disease-linked clones showed up significantly more in matched ankylosing spondylitis synovial fluid.

This receptor was identified in a male donor with ankylosing spondylitis or in good health (not recorded which). What was sequenced was blood, either unsorted or a sorted T cell fraction (not recorded which).

CDR3 loop: CASSSPRSDTQYF. For the CDR3, the DNA is TGTGCCAGCAGCTCCCCCCGATCCGATACGCAGTATTTT. This chain connects TRBV7-3 to TRBJ2-3; D is unresolved. Germline CDR1 SGHTA, CDR2 FQGTGA. CDR3 size: 13 residues. Trimming pared 4 bases from V and 6 bases from J, leaving 11 bases between.